Listed below are T cell receptor beta chains from one sample, sequenced in a study of control samples from healthy donors and cancer patients. This table comes from immunoSEQ multiplex PCR, and its TCRdb copy is limited to in-frame clones, with some not included. The table records about 170,000 clones, just over 90% of them present only once. Sequenced: blood. The receptors derive from a woman in her fifties or sixties in good health. The CDR3 runs from the conserved cysteine through the conserved F or W. Size is omitted from some rows. Given values are once, few, many or a class for expanded clones.

NA	TRBV30	14	CAWSGINSGNTIYF
NA	TRBV6-2/TRBV6-3	18	CASSYSGERGSSTDTQYF
NA	TRBV5-1	13	CASSLVGVGGYTF
NA	TRBV11-2	14	CASSLDPRNYGYTF
once	TRBV5-4	14	CASSLVPAETEAFF
NA	TRBV27	16	CASSPGLAGEAGELFF
NA	TRBV25-1	17	CANKSSRLAGMYNEQFF
once	TRBV5-4	16	CASTGTGHSGANVLTF
NA	TRBV30	15	CAWGQGASSNQPQHF
NA	TRBV4-3	14	CASSQDARGTEAFF
NA	TRBV3-1/TRBV3-2	15	CASSQDTGLGQPQHF
NA	TRBV12-3/TRBV12-4	12	CASSFGTAGYTF